A few counts support the clone carrying this TCR beta chain. Its antigen is not known. This entry is derived from a study of T cell repertoires in cytomegalovirus infection. About the research overall: CMV epitopes used comprised recently identified HLA-C-restricted ones and well-studied HLA-B-restricted ones. TCR beta signatures that were public indicated CMV infection and matching HLA type. Findings and limits, study-wide: The ex vivo response showed dominance by HLA-C-restricted CMV-specific TCR beta clonotypes.

Each CDR3 protein is one row after TCRdb ran MiXCR on the reads. Of about 770,000 distinct CDR3 sequences listed, about 29% are singletons. The source is a human donor in good health (CMV status not recorded). Some clones in this sample may be carry-over from other donors' samples. The sequencing here drew on cultured CD8+ T cells from PBMCs, taken from culture after CMV antigen stimulation.

As DNA, the CDR3 is TGTGCCAGCAGTCAGGGGACCGCCACGACAGATACGCAGTATTTT. This gives the protein CASSQGTATTDTQYF. This sequence joins TRBV6-1 and TRBJ2-3; TRBD1 is a possible D gene (6 bases). Germline V gene lookup returns CDR1 MNHNS and CDR2 SASEGT. CDR3 length: 15 amino acids. Trimming took 5 bases from V and 3 from J, leaving 15 bases between them.